This TCR beta chain was profiled in a study of blood T cell repertoires in COVID-19 (dated by TCRdb to about 2020). A note on the overall study: The collaborator samples originated in the United States, Italy and Spain and spanned the acute and convalescent phases of COVID-19. The sample metadata nearly always contained a de-identified subject ID, COVID-19 status, age in years and sex. The repertoires were made available in a free public database intended to serve as a resource for research on the immune response to SARS-CoV-2. Where HLA class I and class II types were available, the types were taken from metadata supplied by the sample provider, not from assay-based typing. The prospective study material was composed of cDNA or gDNA derived from T cells, B-cell-depleted T cells, or PBMCs. The dataset comprised deeply sampled blood TCRbeta repertoires from subjects exposed to, actively infected with, or recovered from COVID-19. Samples were obtained from the ongoing ImmuneRACE study (first 160 participants) and from about 1,300 subjects provided by 6 global collaborators.

Paper-wide results and their limitations: How much clinical and demographic metadata was included differed by source and by participant, and the metadata was provided uncurated.

A word on this clone: Its antigen is not yet known. No base quality information exists; no much larger clone differs at one position.

One collaborating source in Seattle enrolled patients during active infection and followed them longitudinally through the course of disease. The collaborating institutions used their own protocols to collect whole blood in K2EDTA tubes. For TCRbeta analysis, collaborator samples were shipped as frozen whole blood, as isolated PBMCs, or as DNA extracted from either sample type. The immunoSEQ Assay, a bias-controlled multiplex PCR, was used to amplify TCRbeta CDR3 regions from genomic DNA. Per the authors' processing: Nucleated cell counts per sample were estimated from amplification of reference gene primers within the assay. To quantify the absolute abundance of each unique TCRbeta CDR3 rearrangement, sequence reads were collapsed and filtered. For each sample, productive Simpson clonality was calculated by taking the square root of Simpson's diversity index across productive rearrangements. Held by TCRdb, this immuneACCESS table contains in-frame sequences only and omits some clones. Under half of the omission traces to an unresolved V gene where checked; the cause of the rest is unknown. The V and J calls and clone size were taken over from that table, and D and trimming were inferred from the DNA. This sample holds 150,000 to 200,000 clones; 85% to 90% were observed only once. Around 9.9% of the sample lies in the top ten.

The V and J ends are trimmed by 1 base and 8 bases, leaving 7 bases between them. Based on the germline V gene, the CDR1 and CDR2 sequences are SGHRS and YFSETQ. From the cysteine up to the phenylalanine, the CDR3 has a length of 13 residues. Solely the CDR3 DNA is kept, with 39 bases framed from the first base. The sample consisted of peripheral blood. This clonotype originated in a woman between 55 and 75 years old with COVID-19, enrolled during active disease. Recombination joined TRBV5-1 with TRBJ1-6, with the D gene call left open. The DNA reads as follows: TGCGCCAGCAGCTTGACCACGGATTCACCCCTCCACTTT. Translated, it gives CASSLTTDSPLHF.